The present TCR beta chain was sequenced within a study of T cells in Graves' hyperthyroidism and ophthalmopathy. Study-wide context: Sampling of peripheral blood happened at initial diagnosis, prior to any treatment.

Regions amplified from RNA transcripts were the TCR beta CDR3 regions. The TCR CDR3 was amplified in a first-round RT-PCR using the HTBI primer set. TCRdb itself ran the multiplex PCR reads through MiXCR, one entry per CDR3 protein. Seen here are under 450,000 distinct CDR3 sequences, about 17% observed once, and the top ten hold roughly a third. Points from the study as a whole: Blood also contained most expanded thyroid clonotypes above 0.001.

The study enrolled patients aged 18 to 65 with newly diagnosed hyperthyroidism of under 2 months' duration. Clinical symptoms, serum thyroxine and TRAb, thyroid ultrasound and orbital computed tomography together formed the diagnostic basis. Many counts were recorded for this clonotype. The antigen is not known. The CDR3 spans 18 residues. Germline V gene data show CDR1 as SGHAT and CDR2 as FQNNGV. Between the trimmed V and J ends, which lost 0 bases and 2 bases, there was a span of 18 bases. The source is a woman under 40 with Graves' hyperthyroidism that later progressed to Graves' ophthalmopathy. What was sequenced was blood. The gene calls are TRBV11-2 and TRBJ2-3; D gene uncertain. The CDR3 DNA sequence: TGTGCCAGCAGCTTAGAGCCGGACGCGCGGAGCCACACAGATACGCAGTATTTT. This sequence encodes CASSLEPDARSHTDTQYF.